The 24 T cell receptor beta chains presented below share a single source sample, sequenced in a study of T cell responses to AZD1222 COVID-19 vaccine. Repertoires were generated with immunoSEQ multiplex PCR, while TCRdb's copy carries only in-frame clones and drops some. The table includes around 250,000 clones, over 90% detected once. The sample was peripheral blood, taken on day 0 of AZD1222 vaccination. The receptors originated from an adult in good health.

This rearrangement joins TRBV12-3 or TRBV12-4 to TRBJ1-1; 7 nucleotides agree with TRBD1. Trimming at V came to 6 bases and at J to 3 bases, leaving 4 bases not matched to a gene. The length of the CDR3 is 13 residues. DNA for the CDR3: TGTGCCAGCAGCAGGGGGGGGTACACTGAAGCTTTCTTT. Its translation: CASSRGGYTEAFF.

This clone was observed a single time. The gene calls are TRBV6-2 or TRBV6-3 and TRBJ1-2; D uncertain. CDR3 length: 13 residues. V was shortened by 2 bases and J by 5 bases, with 9 bases between the two germline ends. CDR1 MNHEY and CDR2 SVGEGT come from the germline V gene. CDR3 residues: CASSYKLGYGYTF. The DNA for the CDR3 is TGTGCCAGCAGTTACAAGTTGGGATATGGCTACACCTTC.

The chain links TRBV3-1 (or the pseudogene TRBV3-2) to TRBJ1-2; possibly TRBD1 for D (5 bases). The ends were cut back, 3 bases at V and 4 bases at J, with 24 bases in the middle. This CDR3 comprises 18 residues. From germline, CDR1 is LGHDT and CDR2 YNNKEL (reference sequence). This CDR3 reads CASSQNALGTPKGYGYTF. The CDR3 DNA reads TGTGCCAGCAGCCAGAATGCGCTTGGGACCCCGAAGGGCTATGGCTACACCTTC.

V and J are TRBV2 and TRBJ2-2; D gene uncertain. The V gene's germline CDR1 is SNHLY and CDR2 FYNNEI. Trimming shortened V by 7 bases and J by 2 bases, and 8 bases separated the two germline ends. The CDR3 is 13 residues long. CDR3 DNA: TGTGCCAGCAAACGAGAAAACACCGGGGAGCTGTTTTTT. Its translation is CASKRENTGELFF.

This CDR3 is CASSYSGTGTEAFF. In nucleotides, the CDR3 is TGTGCCAGCAGTTACTCCGGGACAGGGACAGAAGCTTTCTTT. The V call is TRBV6-5, the J call TRBJ1-1; 9 positions match TRBD1. The CDR3 covers 14 residues. The J segment lost 8 bases and the V segment lost 0 bases, leaving 4 bases of the junction unmatched. CDR1 MNHEY and CDR2 SVGAGI come from the germline V gene.

The rearrangement joins TRBV5-5 to TRBJ2-7, with TRBD2 matching over 8 bases. CDR3 size: 13 residues. The germline V gene has CDR1 SGHKS and CDR2 YYEKEE (reference sequence). V lost 5 bases and J lost 2; bases outside the gene matches: 3. In nucleotides, the CDR3 is TGTGCCAGCAGGCGGGAGGATACCTACGAGCAGTACTTC. This translates into CASRREDTYEQYF.

The chain uses TRBV5-4 and TRBJ2-1, with 8 bases matching TRBD2. V was clipped by 0 bases and J by 1 base; unmatched bases: 3. The CDR3 covers 16 residues. Germline values: CDR1 SGHNT, CDR2 YYREEE (reference sequence). CDR3: CASSLGAGGSYNEQFF. In nucleotides, the CDR3 is TGTGCCAGCAGCTTGGGGGCGGGAGGATCCTACAATGAGCAGTTCTTC.

The chain links TRBV2 to TRBJ2-7, with a possible D match to TRBD2 (5 bases). The CDR3 covers 11 residues. From germline, CDR1 is SNHLY and CDR2 FYNNEI. Trimming removed 1 base from V and 11 bases from J, with 9 bases in between. The CDR3 sequence is CASSEVTREYF. CDR3 DNA: TGTGCCAGCAGTGAAGTAACGAGGGAGTACTTC. Supplemented by reference TRBV2 and TRBJ2-7, the full variable domain reads EPEVTQTPSHQVTQMGQEVILRCVPISNHLYFYWYRQILGQKVEFLVSFYNNEISEKSEIFDDQFSVERPDGSNFTLKIRSTKLEDSAMYFCASSEVTREYFGPGTRLTVT.

To note about this clone: At the DNA level, this CDR3 is encoded by other sequences in the same sample as well. This chain uses TRBV2 with TRBJ1-2, with TRBD1 identical over 9 bases. The CDR3 consists of 13 residues. CDR1 is SNHLY and CDR2 is FYNNEI in the germline V gene. V gave up 5 bases and J gave up 6 bases; unmatched junction bases: 4. CDR3 amino acids: CASSLDRGDGYTF. The CDR3, as DNA: TGTGCCAGCAGTTTAGACAGGGGGGATGGCTACACCTTC.

This sequence joins TRBV18 and TRBJ2-3; 13 positions match TRBD2. The CDR3 has 17 amino acids. CDR1 is KGHSH and CDR2 is LQKENI in the germline V gene. V trimming: 8 bases; J trimming: 10 bases; junction bases outside the gene matches: 18. The CDR3 protein is CASPPSGGLAGFEAQYF. Written as DNA, the CDR3 is TGTGCCAGCCCGCCGTCAGGGGGACTAGCGGGATTTGAGGCGCAGTATTTT.

V and J are TRBV21-1 and TRBJ1-6. TRBV21-1 has pseudogene status. This CDR3 contains 15 residues. This CDR3 is CASSRRDRQNSPLHF. DNA of the CDR3: TGTGCCAGCAGCAGAAGGGACCGTCAAAATTCACCCCTCCACTTT.

V and J are TRBV9 and TRBJ2-3, with D hard to call. V was pared by 3 bases and J by 2 bases, with 4 bases between. This CDR3 region has 12 residues. CDR1 and CDR2 from the germline V gene are SGDLS and YYNGEE. The CDR3 sequence: CASSAVTDTQYF. CDR3 DNA: TGTGCCAGCAGCGCCGTCACAGATACGCAGTATTTT. Using reference TRBV9 and TRBJ2-3 for the parts outside the CDR3, the full variable domain is DSGVTQTPKHLITATGQRVTLRCSPRSGDLSVYWYQQSLDQGLQFLIQYYNGEERAKGNILERFSAQQFPDLHSELNLSSLELGDSALYFCASSAVTDTQYFGPGTRLTVL.

As concerns this clone: Within the sample, other DNA sequences also encode this same CDR3. This chain connects TRBV27 to TRBJ2-7, with 7 bases aligning to TRBD1. This CDR3 region has 13 residues. V shed 5 bases, J shed 2 bases, and the junction held 3 bases outside the gene matches. Germline V gene data show CDR1 as MNHEY and CDR2 as SMNVEV (reference sequence). CDR3 bases: TGTGCCAGCAGTCGACAGGGCCCCTACGAGCAGTACTTC. Translating gives CASSRQGPYEQYF.

The chain uses TRBV23-1 and TRBJ2-3, with 10 nucleotides matching TRBD1. TRBV23-1 is an open reading frame whose function is uncertain. CDR3 size: 15 residues. The V segment lost 3 bases and the J segment 3 bases; nucleotides outside the gene matches: 3. CDR3 loop: CASSHKGQGTDTQYF. In DNA, the CDR3 is TGCGCCAGCAGTCATAAGGGACAGGGGACAGATACGCAGTATTTT.

This chain links TRBV28 with TRBJ1-2; TRBD1 agrees at 10 bases. This CDR3 has 15 amino acids. The germline gives CDR1 MDHEN, CDR2 SYDVKM. V lost 3 bases, J lost 4 bases, and 5 bases stayed unmatched. CDR3 nucleotide sequence: TGTGCCAGCAGTTTCCGGACAGGGGGGGGCTATGGCTACACCTTC. This codes for CASSFRTGGGYGYTF.

V gene TRBV19 combines with J gene TRBJ1-6; D gene uncertain. CDR1 and CDR2 from the germline V gene are LNHDA and SQIVND (reference sequence). V lost 0 bases to trimming and J lost 2 bases, with 5 bases between them. The CDR3 loop spans 15 amino acids. The CDR3 loop is CASSIEGTYNSPLHF. Here the CDR3 DNA reads TGTGCCAGTAGTATAGAGGGAACCTATAATTCACCCCTCCACTTT.

The rearrangement joins TRBV6-1 to TRBJ1-5; D unresolved. The V end was cut by 2 bases, the J end by 0 bases, with 8 bases between. Germline V gives CDR1 MNHNS, CDR2 SASEGT. The CDR3 length is 15 residues. CDR3 protein: CASSELVSSNQPQHF. CDR3 sequence (DNA): TGTGCCAGCAGTGAATTGGTCAGTAGCAATCAGCCCCAGCATTTT.

The chain is built from TRBV29-1 and TRBJ2-7, with D uncertain. There are 12 residues in the CDR3. The germline CDR1 and CDR2 sequences are SQVTM and ANQGSEA. V was clipped by 0 bases and J by 5 bases, with 8 bases between them. CDR3 nucleotide sequence: TGCAGCGTTGAAGATTCAGACAACGAGCAGTACTTC. This translates into CSVEDSDNEQYF.

The chain has TRBV12-5 and TRBJ2-3; D is uncertain. V was cut by 2 bases and J by 4 bases, with 1 base left in between. The CDR3 runs to 11 residues. CDR1 is LGHNT, CDR2 FRNRAP, per germline. The CDR3 DNA reads TGTGCTAGTGGTTTGTCAGATACGCAGTATTTT. Its translation: CASGLSDTQYF.

This clone was counted a few times. The chain has TRBV3-1 (or the pseudogene TRBV3-2) and TRBJ1-2, with no clear D. The CDR3 loop spans 13 amino acids. Germline V gene lookup returns CDR1 LGHDT and CDR2 YNNKEL (reference sequence). V lost 4 bases and J lost 5, with 11 bases in between. For the CDR3, the DNA is TGTGCCAGCAGCCCAGGTCCGCGGTATGGCTACACCTTC. Its translation is CASSPGPRYGYTF.

CDR3 sequence: CASIGTDQSPLHF. Written as DNA, the CDR3 is TGTGCCAGCATTGGGACGGACCAATCACCCCTCCACTTT. The chain combines TRBV28 with TRBJ1-6; D may be TRBD1 (5 bases). Trimming took off 7 bases at V and 10 bases at J, with 14 bases between the two ends. Germline values: CDR1 MDHEN, CDR2 SYDVKM. The CDR3 has 13 amino acids.

The chain carries TRBV27 and TRBJ1-1; 7 bases are shared with TRBD1. From germline, CDR1 is MNHEY and CDR2 SMNVEV (reference sequence). V was pared by 3 bases and J by 1 base, with 2 bases of the junction left unmatched. The CDR3 is 14 amino acids. DNA of the CDR3: TGTGCCAGCAGTTTGGCAGGGGGGAACACTGAAGCTTTCTTT. It is translated as CASSLAGGNTEAFF.

The gene calls are TRBV7-6 and TRBJ2-3; TRBD2 matches 7 bases. CDR1 and CDR2 (germline): SGHVS, FNYEAQ. The CDR3 contains 12 residues. The J segment lost 6 bases and the V segment lost 3 bases, leaving 0 bases of the junction unmatched. The CDR3 region has the DNA TGTGCCAGCAGCTTTAGCGGGGATACGCAGTATTTT. Amino acid sequence: CASSFSGDTQYF.

The chain has TRBV6-5 and TRBJ1-6; TRBD1 matches 9 bases. CDR1 and CDR2 from the germline V gene are MNHEY and SVGAGI. The junction had 2 bases not matched to a gene; V was cut back by 2 bases and J by 6 bases. The CDR3 consists of 15 residues. In DNA form, the CDR3 reads TGTGCCAGCAGTTACGGGACAGGGACTAATTCACCCCTCCACTTT. Translating it yields CASSYGTGTNSPLHF.